This TCR beta chain comes out of a study of cytomegalovirus exposure and HLA in healthy donors. Whole-study results and caveats: High sensitivity and specificity were reportedly achieved when the classifier diagnosed cytomegalovirus status.

Trimming stripped 2 bases from V and 5 bases from J, with 16 bases between. The CDR3 covers 16 residues. Germline-derived CDR1 and CDR2 are MNHEY and SMNVEV (reference sequence). Notes on this clone: Antigen: not known.

Clones were sequenced by immunoSEQ multiplex PCR, and TCRdb holds only the in-frame ones, with some missing. The sample yields roughly 140,000 clones, roughly 88% seen once. The donors were in the roughly 130-subject validation cohort, distinct from the roughly 600-subject first cohort. This chain links TRBV27 with TRBJ1-5; possible D gene TRBD1, 6 bases. The clonotype was recovered from a woman under 30 in good health and CMV-seropositive. Specimen: PBMCs. In DNA, the CDR3 is TGTGCCAGCAGTTTAGGTTCAGGGGAAAAACATCAGCCCCAGCATTTT. Its protein is CASSLGSGEKHQPQHF.